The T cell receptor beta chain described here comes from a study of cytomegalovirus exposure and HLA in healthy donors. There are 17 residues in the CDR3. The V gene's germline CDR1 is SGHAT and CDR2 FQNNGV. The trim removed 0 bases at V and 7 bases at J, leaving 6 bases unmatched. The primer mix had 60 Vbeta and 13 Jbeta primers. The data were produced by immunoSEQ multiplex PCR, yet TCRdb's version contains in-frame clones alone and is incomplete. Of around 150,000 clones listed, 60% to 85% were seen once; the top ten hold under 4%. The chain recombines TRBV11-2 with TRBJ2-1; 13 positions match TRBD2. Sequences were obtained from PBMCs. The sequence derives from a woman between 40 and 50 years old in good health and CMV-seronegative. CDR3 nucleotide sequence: TGTGCCAGCAGCTTAGAACTAGCGGGGGGGCCTCAGAATGAGCAGTTCTTC. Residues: CASSLELAGGPQNEQFF.